These 27 T cell receptor beta chains came from one sample sequenced in a study of T-cell memory formation after mild COVID-19. TCRdb reanalysed the 5' RACE reads using MiXCR and keeps one entry per CDR3 protein. Seen here are around 340,000 distinct CDR3 sequences, over 10% observed once, and the top ten hold over 20%. The sample comprised PBMCs or a T cell subset sorted from them (not recorded which). Receptor source: a man younger than 30 who had mild COVID-19 (a few samples of this study predate the infection). Cell type and time point are not known.

The table lists this clonotype with a few counts. The J gene is TRBJ2-1, the V gene TRBV5-1; TRBD2 agrees at 11 bases. This CDR3 spans 15 amino acids. Germline V gene sequence: CDR1 SGHRS, CDR2 YFSETQ. V shed 4 bases and J 14 bases; nucleotides not matched to a gene: 14. Here the CDR3 reads CASSPSTSGVGRKFF. Here the CDR3 DNA reads TGCGCCAGCAGCCCCTCGACTAGCGGGGTCGGGAGGAAGTTCTTC.

This clonotype was seen more than once but under ten times. The chain carries TRBV20-1 and TRBJ1-1; weak D call: TRBD1 (5 bases). Germline V gene sequence: CDR1 DFQATT, CDR2 SNEGSKA (reference sequence). This CDR3 spans 13 amino acids. Trimming took off 3 bases at V and 7 bases at J, with 15 bases between the two ends. The chain's CDR3 is CSASGRGINEAFF. CDR3 in DNA: TGCAGTGCTAGTGGGCGGGGGATCAATGAAGCTTTCTTT.

This clonotype was seen more than once but under ten times. The chain employs TRBV2 and TRBJ2-1; 11 bases align to TRBD2. The CDR3 spans 19 residues. V dropped 4 bases and J dropped 4; count of bases not matched to a gene: 15. Germline V gives CDR1 SNHLY, CDR2 FYNNEI. The CDR3 region has the DNA TGTGCCAGCAGTGTTGGAGCCGGTAGCGGGGGGGCGGGGTACAATGAGCAGTTCTTC. Its protein is CASSVGAGSGGAGYNEQFF. The whole variable domain, remainder taken from reference TRBV2 and TRBJ2-1, is EPEVTQTPSHQVTQMGQEVILRCVPISNHLYFYWYRQILGQKVEFLVSFYNNEISEKSEIFDDQFSVERPDGSNFTLKIRSTKLEDSAMYFCASSVGAGSGGAGYNEQFFGPGTRLTVL.

In regard to this clonotype: The germline gene is not matched at one end of the junction; a read error may be the cause. The rearrangement uses TRBV7-9 and TRBJ2-1; a possible D gene is TRBD2 (5 bases). The CDR3 loop spans 10 amino acids. Germline loops: CDR1 SEHNR, CDR2 FQNEAQ (reference sequence). CDR3 sequence: CASSGRERFF. The CDR3 bases are TGTGCCAGCAGCGGTAGGGAGCGGTTCTTC.

Only a few counts were recorded for this clonotype. CDR3 amino acids: CASSQRSPPDRAGEQYV. CDR3 nucleotides: TGTGCCAGCAGCCAAAGAAGCCCCCCCGACAGGGCAGGTGAGCAGTACGTC. This sequence joins TRBV3-1 and TRBJ2-7, with 7 positions matching TRBD1. The CDR3 spans 17 residues. From germline, CDR1 is LGHDT and CDR2 YNNKEL (reference sequence). V gave up 2 bases and J gave up 7 bases; unmatched junction bases: 17.

The J gene is TRBJ2-3, the V gene TRBV10-3; 10 nucleotides match TRBD2. The CDR3 runs to 15 residues. V shed 7 bases, J shed 4 bases, and the junction held 8 bases outside the gene matches. CDR1 ENHRY and CDR2 SYGVKD come from the germline V gene. The chain's CDR3 is CAIKTGLADSDTQYF. As DNA, the CDR3 is TGTGCCATCAAGACTGGACTAGCGGATTCAGATACGCAGTATTTT.

The rearrangement joins TRBV5-1 to TRBJ2-1, with 8 bases that match TRBD2. V lost 4 bases, J lost 0 bases, and 6 bases stayed unmatched. The CDR3 length is 16 residues. CDR1 SGHRS and CDR2 YFSETQ come from the germline V gene. CDR3 bases: TGCGCCAGCAGCGCTGGCAGCGGGAGCTCCTACAATGAGCAGTTCTTC. This gives the protein CASSAGSGSSYNEQFF.

With respect to this clonotype: A read error may account for a junction end that differs from germline. The chain uses TRBV28 and TRBJ2-5; tentatively, D is TRBD2 (6 bases). The germline V gene encodes CDR1 MDHEN and CDR2 SYDVKM. The length of the CDR3 is 15 residues. In DNA, the CDR3 is TGTGTCAGCAGTTTATCTGGGGGGAGCCAAGAGACCCAGTACTTC. It yields the protein CVSSLSGGSQETQYF.

In its sample, this clonotype was seen many times. V usage is TRBV7-9 and J usage is TRBJ2-1, with a tentative D call TRBD1 (5 bases). There are 16 residues in the CDR3. Germline-derived CDR1 and CDR2 are SEHNR and FQNEAQ (reference sequence). V lost 5 bases and J 6 bases, leaving 20 bases between the germline ends. The CDR3 is CASSPTVDSRGNEQFF. The DNA for the CDR3 is TGTGCCAGCAGCCCAACGGTGGATTCAAGGGGCAATGAGCAGTTCTTC.

The chain carries TRBV6-5 and TRBJ2-3; D not certain. The CDR3 has 15 residues. Per germline, CDR1 MNHEY and CDR2 SVGAGI. V dropped 2 bases and J dropped 0 bases, with 9 bases sitting between them. CDR3 sequence: CASSYGAASTDTQYF. CDR3 sequence (DNA): TGTGCCAGCAGTTACGGCGCAGCTAGCACAGATACGCAGTATTTT.

The V gene is TRBV7-3, the J gene TRBJ1-6; possible D gene TRBD1, 5 bases. CDR1 SGHTA and CDR2 FQGTGA come from the germline V gene. The CDR3 contains 15 residues. V was shortened by 5 bases and J by 9 bases, with 17 bases between the two germline ends. The CDR3 DNA is TGTGCCAGCAGCCGGGGGGAGGAGGGTACTTCACCCCTCCACTTT. It specifies CASSRGEEGTSPLHF. Full variable domain (remainder filled in from reference TRBV7-3 and TRBJ1-6): GAGVSQTPSNKVTEKGKYVELRCDPISGHTALYWYRQSLGQGPEFLIYFQGTGAADDSGLPNDRFFAVRPEGSVSTLKIQRTERGDSAVYLCASSRGEEGTSPLHFGNGTRLTVT.

This clonotype appeared many times. The rearrangement uses TRBV9 and TRBJ1-3; unclear D gene. Germline V CDR1 and CDR2: SGDLS, YYNGEE. V was clipped by 3 bases and J by 0 bases, with 7 bases between them. The CDR3 runs 14 residues. The CDR3 is CASSDEFSGNTIYF. The CDR3 coding sequence is TGTGCCAGCAGCGATGAGTTCTCTGGAAACACCATATATTTT.

This chain joins TRBV5-1 and TRBJ2-1; 10 bases agree with TRBD2. Germline trimming cut 0 bases from V and 3 bases from J; bases unmatched to any gene: 3. CDR1 is SGHRS and CDR2 is YFSETQ in the germline V gene. The CDR3 length is 16 residues. CDR3 residues: CASSLVAGGYYNEQFF. In DNA, the CDR3 is TGCGCCAGCAGCTTGGTAGCGGGGGGCTACTACAATGAGCAGTTCTTC.

This clonotype was seen at least ten times. This chain links TRBV2 with TRBJ1-5; possible D gene TRBD1, 6 bases. Trimming left V 5 bases short and J 5 bases short, with 13 bases between. This CDR3 has 14 residues. Germline V gives CDR1 SNHLY, CDR2 FYNNEI. CDR3 DNA: TGTGCCAGCAGTTTTACAGGGATATATCAGCCCCAGCATTTT. This codes for CASSFTGIYQPQHF. Complete variable domain (other parts from reference TRBV2 and TRBJ1-5): EPEVTQTPSHQVTQMGQEVILRCVPISNHLYFYWYRQILGQKVEFLVSFYNNEISEKSEIFDDQFSVERPDGSNFTLKIRSTKLEDSAMYFCASSFTGIYQPQHFGDGTRLSIL.

This clonotype was observed a handful of times. This chain uses TRBV19 with TRBJ2-1; D ambiguous. The length of the CDR3 is 11 residues. With 3 bases removed from V and 15 bases from J, the gap between germline ends came to 12 bases. Germline CDR1 and CDR2: LNHDA and SQIVND (reference sequence). The CDR3 protein is CASSIGPSRFF. The CDR3 DNA reads as TGTGCCAGTAGTATCGGGCCATCCCGGTTCTTC.

The chain joins TRBV18 to TRBJ2-7; either TRBD1 or TRBD2 may fit D (5 bases each). V was pared by 2 bases and J by 4 bases, with 12 bases between. The CDR3 sequence is 14 residues long. The germline V gene encodes CDR1 KGHSH and CDR2 LQKENI. The CDR3 DNA is TGTGCCAGCTCACCAGACACGGGGCCATACGAGCAGTACTTC. Translating it yields CASSPDTGPYEQYF.

This clonotype was found many times. J is TRBJ1-5 and V is TRBV12-3 or TRBV12-4, with TRBD1 as a possible D gene (6 bases). V lost 6 bases and J lost 4, with 10 bases in between. CDR3 length: 13 residues. For the CDR3, the DNA is TGTGCCAGCAGAGACACAGGGAATCAGCCCCAGCATTTT. Translated, it gives CASRDTGNQPQHF.

J is TRBJ1-1 and V is TRBV7-9, with D perhaps TRBD1 (5 bases). Germline V gene lookup returns CDR1 SEHNR and CDR2 FQNEAQ (reference sequence). The CDR3 covers 15 residues. The V end was cut by 0 bases, the J end by 1 base, with 9 bases between. DNA of the CDR3: TGTGCCAGCAGCTTAGCGGCAGGGAAGAACACTGAAGCTTTCTTT. Translation: CASSLAAGKNTEAFF.

This clonotype was picked up many times. The chain carries TRBV9 and TRBJ2-2; D unresolved. Looked up from germline, CDR1 is SGDLS and CDR2 is YYNGEE. The length of the CDR3 is 15 residues. The V gene lost 0 bases and the J gene lost 1 base, with 7 bases spanning the gap. The CDR3 region is CASSVAKGNTGELFF. DNA of the CDR3: TGTGCCAGCAGCGTAGCCAAGGGGAACACCGGGGAGCTGTTTTTT.

This clonotype occurred a few times. The rearrangement uses TRBV29-1 and TRBJ2-7; 7 bases line up with TRBD1. CDR3 length equals 15 residues. The junction had 10 bases not matched to a gene; V was cut back by 0 bases and J by 5 bases. The germline CDR1 and CDR2 sequences are SQVTM and ANQGSEA. Here the CDR3 reads CSVEDLRGPGHEQYF. The CDR3 DNA reads as TGCAGCGTTGAAGATCTGAGGGGGCCGGGCCACGAGCAGTACTTC.

The genes are TRBV20-1 and TRBJ2-7; D unresolved. The CDR3 has 11 amino acids. The germline V gene has CDR1 DFQATT and CDR2 SNEGSKA (reference sequence). The CDR3 sequence is CTTDRTYEQYV. CDR3 nucleotide sequence: TGCACAACGGACCGCACCTACGAGCAGTACGTC.

V is TRBV11-2 and J is TRBJ1-2; D is uncertain. Germline-derived CDR1 and CDR2 are SGHAT and FQNNGV. The length of the CDR3 is 13 residues. Deletions cut 1 base from V and 10 bases from J, with 13 bases between. The CDR3 sequence: CASSLVLEGDYTF. CDR3 DNA: TGTGCCAGCAGCTTAGTACTTGAGGGAGACTACACCTTC.

This chain uses TRBV20-1 with TRBJ2-5; 11 bases fit TRBD2. J was trimmed by 1 base and V by 1 base; bases with no gene match: 8. This CDR3 comprises 17 residues. Looked up from germline, CDR1 is DFQATT and CDR2 is SNEGSKA (reference sequence). CDR3 nucleotide sequence: TGCAGTGCTAGAGGTGCCCTAGCGGGGGGCCGCCAAGAGACCCAGTACTTC. Translating gives CSARGALAGGRQETQYF.

The table lists this clonotype with a few counts. The chain combines TRBV6-2 or TRBV6-3 with TRBJ2-7; D possibly corresponds to TRBD2 (6 bases). This CDR3 contains 13 residues. The V end was cut by 6 bases, the J end by 5 bases, with 14 bases between. CDR1 MNHEY and CDR2 SVGEGT come from the germline V gene. The CDR3: CASSLGGSNEQYF. The CDR3 DNA is TGTGCCAGCAGCTTGGGGGGTTCGAACGAGCAGTACTTC.

This clonotype was detected a few times. The genes are TRBV7-9 and TRBJ1-2, with TRBD1 matching 9 bases. V was pared by 5 bases and J by 7 bases, with 8 bases of the junction left unmatched. Per germline, CDR1 SEHNR and CDR2 FQNEAQ (reference sequence). This CDR3 contains 14 residues. The CDR3 DNA follows: TGTGCCAGCAGCCGACAGGGGGGGGATGGTGGCTACACCTTC. Translated: CASSRQGGDGGYTF.

The rearrangement links TRBV4-1 to TRBJ1-1; 7 nucleotides line up with TRBD1. Germline V CDR1 and CDR2: MGHRA, YSYEKL. This CDR3 spans 15 amino acids. The trim removed 4 bases at V and 1 base at J, leaving 6 bases unmatched. As DNA, the CDR3 is TGCGCCAGCAGCCCCGGCAGGGGGGCGAACACTGAAGCTTTCTTT. Residues: CASSPGRGANTEAFF.

The chain links TRBV5-1 to TRBJ1-1, with D perhaps TRBD1 (5 bases). This CDR3 spans 15 amino acids. Germline lookup yields CDR1 SGHRS and CDR2 YFSETQ. V lost 4 bases, J lost 1 base, and 14 bases lay in between. The CDR3 spells CASSPWDFQNTEAFF. CDR3 nucleotide sequence: TGCGCCAGCAGCCCGTGGGACTTCCAGAACACTGAAGCTTTCTTT.